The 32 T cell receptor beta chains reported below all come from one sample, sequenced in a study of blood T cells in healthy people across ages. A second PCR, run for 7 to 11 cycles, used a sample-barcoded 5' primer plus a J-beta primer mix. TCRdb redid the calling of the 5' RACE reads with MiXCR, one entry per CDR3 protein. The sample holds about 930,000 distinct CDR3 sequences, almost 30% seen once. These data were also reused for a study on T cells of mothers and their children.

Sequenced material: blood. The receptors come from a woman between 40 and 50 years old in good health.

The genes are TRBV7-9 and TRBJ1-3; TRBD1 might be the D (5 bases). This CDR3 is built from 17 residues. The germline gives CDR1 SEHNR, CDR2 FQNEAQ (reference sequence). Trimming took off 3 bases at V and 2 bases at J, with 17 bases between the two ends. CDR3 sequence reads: CASSLARYRMTGNTIYF. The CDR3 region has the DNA TGTGCCAGCAGCTTGGCTCGATACAGGATGACTGGAAACACCATATATTTT. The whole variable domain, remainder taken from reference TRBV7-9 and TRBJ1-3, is DTGVSQNPRHKITKRGQNVTFRCDPISEHNRLYWYRQTLGQGPEFLTYFQNEAQLEKSRLLSDRFSAERPKGSFSTLEIQRTEQGDSAMYLCASSLARYRMTGNTIYFGEGSWLTVV.

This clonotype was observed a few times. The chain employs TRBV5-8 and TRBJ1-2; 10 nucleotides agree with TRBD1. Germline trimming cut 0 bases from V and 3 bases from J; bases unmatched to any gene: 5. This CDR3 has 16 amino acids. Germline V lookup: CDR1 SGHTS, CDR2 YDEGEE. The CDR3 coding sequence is TGTGCCAGCAGCTTGGTGGGACAGGGGCAGTACTATGGCTACACCTTC. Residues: CASSLVGQGQYYGYTF.

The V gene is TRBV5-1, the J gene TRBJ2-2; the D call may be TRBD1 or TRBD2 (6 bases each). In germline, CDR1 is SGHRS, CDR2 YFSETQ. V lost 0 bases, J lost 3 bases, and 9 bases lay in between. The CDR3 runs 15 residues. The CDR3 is CASSLEGGHTGELFF. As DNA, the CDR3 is TGCGCCAGCAGCTTGGAAGGGGGGCACACCGGGGAGCTGTTTTTT.

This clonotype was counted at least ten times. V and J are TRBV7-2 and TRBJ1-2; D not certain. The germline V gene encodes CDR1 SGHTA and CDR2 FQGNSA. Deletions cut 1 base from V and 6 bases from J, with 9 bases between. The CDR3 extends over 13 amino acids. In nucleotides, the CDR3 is TGTGCCAGCAGCTTAGATAGTACCAATGGCTACACCTTC. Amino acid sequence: CASSLDSTNGYTF.

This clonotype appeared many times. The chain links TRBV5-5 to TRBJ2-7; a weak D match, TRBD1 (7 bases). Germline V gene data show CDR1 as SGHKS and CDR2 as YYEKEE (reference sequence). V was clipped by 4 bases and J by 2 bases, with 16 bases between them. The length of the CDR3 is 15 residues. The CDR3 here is CASSPSGGRTYEQYF. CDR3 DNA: TGTGCCAGCAGCCCATCAGGGGGGAGGACCTACGAGCAGTACTTC.

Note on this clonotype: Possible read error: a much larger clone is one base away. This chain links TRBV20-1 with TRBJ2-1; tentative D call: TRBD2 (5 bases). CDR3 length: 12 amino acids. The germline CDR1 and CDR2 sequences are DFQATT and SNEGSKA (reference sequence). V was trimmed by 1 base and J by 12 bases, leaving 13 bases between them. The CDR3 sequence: CSARGGGSGQFF. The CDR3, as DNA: TGCAGTGCTAGAGGAGGCGGCAGCGGGCAGTTCTTC.

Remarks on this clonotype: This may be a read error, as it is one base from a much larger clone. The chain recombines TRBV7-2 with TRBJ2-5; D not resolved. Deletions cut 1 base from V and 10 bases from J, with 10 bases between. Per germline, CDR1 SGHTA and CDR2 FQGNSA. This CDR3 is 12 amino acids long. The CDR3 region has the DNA TGTACCAGCAGCTTAGACCCCCTCGGCCAGTACTTC. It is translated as CTSSLDPLGQYF.

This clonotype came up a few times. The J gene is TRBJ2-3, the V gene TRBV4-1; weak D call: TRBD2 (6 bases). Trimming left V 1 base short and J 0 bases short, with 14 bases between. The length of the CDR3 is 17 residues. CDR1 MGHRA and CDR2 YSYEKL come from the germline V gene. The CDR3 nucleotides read TGCGCCAGCAGCCAAGGGGTAGGGCGGGGAAGCACAGATACGCAGTATTTT. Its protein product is CASSQGVGRGSTDTQYF.

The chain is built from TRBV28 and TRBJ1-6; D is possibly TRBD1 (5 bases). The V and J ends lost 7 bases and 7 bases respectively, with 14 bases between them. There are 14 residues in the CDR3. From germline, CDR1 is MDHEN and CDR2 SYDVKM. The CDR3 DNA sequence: TGTGCCAGCATGTCGCCGGGACGAAATTCACCCCTCCACTTT. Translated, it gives CASMSPGRNSPLHF.

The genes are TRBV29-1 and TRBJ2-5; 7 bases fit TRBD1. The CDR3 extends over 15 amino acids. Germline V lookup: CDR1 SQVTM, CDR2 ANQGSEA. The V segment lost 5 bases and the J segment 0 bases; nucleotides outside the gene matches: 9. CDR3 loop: CSVLRQGEYQETQYF. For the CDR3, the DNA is TGCAGCGTTCTTCGACAGGGCGAGTACCAAGAGACCCAGTACTTC.

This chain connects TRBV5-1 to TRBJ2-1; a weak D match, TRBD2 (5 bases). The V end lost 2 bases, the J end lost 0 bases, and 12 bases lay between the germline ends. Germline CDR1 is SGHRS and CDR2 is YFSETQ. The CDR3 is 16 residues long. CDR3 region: CASSFSASSSYNEQFF. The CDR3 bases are TGCGCCAGCAGCTTTAGCGCGAGTAGCTCCTACAATGAGCAGTTCTTC.

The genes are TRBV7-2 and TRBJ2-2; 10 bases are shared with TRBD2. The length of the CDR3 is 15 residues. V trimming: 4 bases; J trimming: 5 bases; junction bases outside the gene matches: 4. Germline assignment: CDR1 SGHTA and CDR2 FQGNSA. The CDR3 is CASSSGLARTGELFF. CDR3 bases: TGTGCCAGCAGCTCGGGACTAGCGAGGACCGGGGAGCTGTTTTTT.

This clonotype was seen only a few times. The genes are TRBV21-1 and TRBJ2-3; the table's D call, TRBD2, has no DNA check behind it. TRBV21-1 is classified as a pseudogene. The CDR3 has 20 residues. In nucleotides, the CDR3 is TGTGCCAGCAGCAAAGCTCCCGGGACTAGCTGCCGTTCTAGCACAGATACGCAGTATTTT. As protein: CASSKAPGTSCRSSTDTQYF.

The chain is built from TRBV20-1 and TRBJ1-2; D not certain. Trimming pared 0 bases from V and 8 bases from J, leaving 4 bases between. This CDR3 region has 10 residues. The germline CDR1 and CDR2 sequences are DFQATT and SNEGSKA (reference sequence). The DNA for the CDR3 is TGCAGTGCTAGAGATATGGGCTACACCTTC. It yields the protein CSARDMGYTF.

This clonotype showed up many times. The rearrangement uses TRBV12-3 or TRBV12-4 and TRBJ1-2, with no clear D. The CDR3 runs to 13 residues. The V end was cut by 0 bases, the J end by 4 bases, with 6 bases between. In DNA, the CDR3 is TGTGCCAGCAGTTTAGCACAGAGCTATGGCTACACCTTC. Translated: CASSLAQSYGYTF.

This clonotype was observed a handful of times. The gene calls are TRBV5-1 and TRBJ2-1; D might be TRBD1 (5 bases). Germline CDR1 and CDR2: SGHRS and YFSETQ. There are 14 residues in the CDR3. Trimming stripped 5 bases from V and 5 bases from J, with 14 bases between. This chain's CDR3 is CASRLTPDNNEQFF. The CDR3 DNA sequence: TGCGCCAGCAGGCTGACGCCGGACAACAATGAGCAGTTCTTC.

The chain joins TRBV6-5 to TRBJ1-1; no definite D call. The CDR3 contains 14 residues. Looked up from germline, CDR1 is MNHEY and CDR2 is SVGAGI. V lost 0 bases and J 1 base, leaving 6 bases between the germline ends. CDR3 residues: CASSYSARNTEAFF. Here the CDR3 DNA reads TGTGCCAGCAGTTACTCTGCCAGGAACACTGAAGCTTTCTTT.

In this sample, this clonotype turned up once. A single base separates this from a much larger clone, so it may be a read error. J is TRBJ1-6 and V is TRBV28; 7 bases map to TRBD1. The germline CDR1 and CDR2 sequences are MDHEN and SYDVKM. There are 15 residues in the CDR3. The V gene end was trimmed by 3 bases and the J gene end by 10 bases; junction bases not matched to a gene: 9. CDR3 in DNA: TGTGCCAGCAGTTTGCACGACAGGGTAATGTCACCCCTCCACTTT. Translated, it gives CASSLHDRVMSPLHF.

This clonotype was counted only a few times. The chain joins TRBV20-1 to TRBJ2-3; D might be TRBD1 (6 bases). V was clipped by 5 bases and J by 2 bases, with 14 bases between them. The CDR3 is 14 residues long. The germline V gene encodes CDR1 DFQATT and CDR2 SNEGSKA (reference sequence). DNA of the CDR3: TGCAGTGCTCTCAGACAGGCCTACACAGATACGCAGTATTTT. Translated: CSALRQAYTDTQYF.

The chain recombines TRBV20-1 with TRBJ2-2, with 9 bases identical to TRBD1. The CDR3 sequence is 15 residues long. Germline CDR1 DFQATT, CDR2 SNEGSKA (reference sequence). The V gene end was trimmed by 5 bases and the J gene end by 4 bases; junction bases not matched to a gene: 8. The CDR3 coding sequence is TGCAGTGCTGCGAGGAGACAGGGGGTCACCGGGGAGCTGTTTTTT. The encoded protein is CSAARRQGVTGELFF.

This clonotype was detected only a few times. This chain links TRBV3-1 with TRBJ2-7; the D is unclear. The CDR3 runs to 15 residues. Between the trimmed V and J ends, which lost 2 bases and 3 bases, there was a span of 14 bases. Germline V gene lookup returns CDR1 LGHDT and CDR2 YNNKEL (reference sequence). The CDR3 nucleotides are TGTGCCAGCAGCCAAACTGGGCGGAAGAACTACGAGCAGTACTTC. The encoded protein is CASSQTGRKNYEQYF.

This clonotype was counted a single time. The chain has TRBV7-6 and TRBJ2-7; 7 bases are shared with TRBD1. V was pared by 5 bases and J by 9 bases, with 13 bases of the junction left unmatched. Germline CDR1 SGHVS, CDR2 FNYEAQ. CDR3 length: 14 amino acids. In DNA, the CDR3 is TGTGCCAGCAGCCAATCCGGGACAGCCAACGCGCAGTACTTC. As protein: CASSQSGTANAQYF.

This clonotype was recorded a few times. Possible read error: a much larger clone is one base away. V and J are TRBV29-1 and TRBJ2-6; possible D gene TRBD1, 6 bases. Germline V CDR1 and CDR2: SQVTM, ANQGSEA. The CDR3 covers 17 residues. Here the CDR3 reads CSAALQGPLSEANALTF. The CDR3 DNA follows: TGCAGCGCTGCGCTCCAGGGGCCGCTCTCAGAAGCCAACGCCCTGACTTTC.

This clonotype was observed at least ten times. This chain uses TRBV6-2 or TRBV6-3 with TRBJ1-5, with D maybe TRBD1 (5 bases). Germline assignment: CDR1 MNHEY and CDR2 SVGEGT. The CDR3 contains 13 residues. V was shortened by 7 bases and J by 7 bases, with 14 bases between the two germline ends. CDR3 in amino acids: CASKNRRDQPQHF. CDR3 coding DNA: TGTGCCAGCAAAAACCGGCGGGACCAGCCCCAGCATTTT.

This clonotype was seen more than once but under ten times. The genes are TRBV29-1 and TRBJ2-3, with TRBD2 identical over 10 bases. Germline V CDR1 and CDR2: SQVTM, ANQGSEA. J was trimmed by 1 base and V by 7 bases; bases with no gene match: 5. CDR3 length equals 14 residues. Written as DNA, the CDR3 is TGCAGCGCACCCCTAGCGGGGGGCACAGATACGCAGTATTTT. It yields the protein CSAPLAGGTDTQYF.

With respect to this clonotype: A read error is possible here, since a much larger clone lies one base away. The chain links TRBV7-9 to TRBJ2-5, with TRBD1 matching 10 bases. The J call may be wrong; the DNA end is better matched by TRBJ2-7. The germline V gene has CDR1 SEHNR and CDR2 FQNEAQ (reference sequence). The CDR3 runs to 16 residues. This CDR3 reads CVSSAILSGTGDEQYF. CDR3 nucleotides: TGTGTCAGCAGCGCTATACTTTCCGGGACAGGGGACGAGCAGTACTTC.

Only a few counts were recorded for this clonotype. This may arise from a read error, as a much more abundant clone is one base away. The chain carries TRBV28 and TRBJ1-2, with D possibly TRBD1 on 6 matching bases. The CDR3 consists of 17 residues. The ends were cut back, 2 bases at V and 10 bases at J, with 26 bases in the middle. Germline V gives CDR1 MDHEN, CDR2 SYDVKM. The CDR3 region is CASSLDRGQRVESDYTF. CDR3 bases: TGTGCCAGCAGTTTAGATCGGGGGCAGAGGGTCGAAAGTGACTACACCTTC.

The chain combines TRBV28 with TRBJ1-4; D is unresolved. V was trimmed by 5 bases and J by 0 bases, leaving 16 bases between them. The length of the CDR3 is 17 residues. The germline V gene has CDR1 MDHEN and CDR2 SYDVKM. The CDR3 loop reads CASSPFVVAATNEKLFF. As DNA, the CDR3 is TGTGCCAGCAGTCCGTTTGTAGTGGCTGCAACTAATGAAAAACTGTTTTTT.

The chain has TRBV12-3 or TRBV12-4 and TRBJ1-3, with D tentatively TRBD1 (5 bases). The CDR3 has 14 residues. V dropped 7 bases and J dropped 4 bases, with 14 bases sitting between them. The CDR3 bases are TGTGCCAGCATAACCCCGGGGGGGGGAAACACCATATATTTT. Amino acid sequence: CASITPGGGNTIYF.

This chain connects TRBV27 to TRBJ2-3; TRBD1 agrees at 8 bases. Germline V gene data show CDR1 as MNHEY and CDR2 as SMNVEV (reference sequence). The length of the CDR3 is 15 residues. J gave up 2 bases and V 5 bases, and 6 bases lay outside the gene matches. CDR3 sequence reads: CASSLDRVITDTQYF. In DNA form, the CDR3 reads TGTGCCAGCAGTCTGGACAGGGTAATCACAGATACGCAGTATTTT.

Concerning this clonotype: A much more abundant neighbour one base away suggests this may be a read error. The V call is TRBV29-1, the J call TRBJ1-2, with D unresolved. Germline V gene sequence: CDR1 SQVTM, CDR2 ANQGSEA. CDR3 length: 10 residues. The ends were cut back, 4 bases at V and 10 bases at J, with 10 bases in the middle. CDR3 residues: CSVGAGDYTF. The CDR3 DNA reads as TGCAGCGTTGGGGCTGGAGACTACACCTTC.

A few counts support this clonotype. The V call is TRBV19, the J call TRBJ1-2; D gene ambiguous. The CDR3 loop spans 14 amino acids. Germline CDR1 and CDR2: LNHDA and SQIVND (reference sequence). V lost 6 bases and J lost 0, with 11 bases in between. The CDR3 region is CASRKEATNYGYTF. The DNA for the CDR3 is TGTGCCAGTAGAAAAGAGGCAACTAACTATGGCTACACCTTC.